This TCR beta chain was recovered during a study of T cell repertoires in cytomegalovirus infection. Study-level background: Evidence of both CMV infection and a matching HLA type came from public TCR beta signatures. Study-wide results and limits: Identification of carriers of CMV plus the relevant HLA was performed using cumulative public TCR beta family frequency. CMV-specific TCR beta clonotypes restricted by HLA-C were the ones dominating the ex vivo response.

MiXCR was run by TCRdb on the reads, yielding one entry per CDR3 protein. The top ten clones hold under 20% of a sample with some 480,000 distinct CDR3 sequences, roughly 34% of them seen once. On this clonotype itself: Its antigen remains unidentified.

Germline lookup yields CDR1 MNHEY and CDR2 SVGAGI. V lost 2 bases and J lost 2; bases outside the gene matches: 2. CDR3 length: 16 residues. The chain is built from TRBV6-5 and TRBJ1-3, with TRBD1 identical over 11 bases. Sequences were derived from cultured PBMCs, sampled from culture after CMV antigen stimulation. The receptor's source is a human donor in good health (CMV status not recorded). Some clones in this sample may be carry-over from other donors' samples. This chain's CDR3 is CASSYGQGAAGNTIYF. CDR3 nucleotides: TGTGCCAGCAGTTACGGACAGGGGGCGGCTGGAAACACCATATATTTT.